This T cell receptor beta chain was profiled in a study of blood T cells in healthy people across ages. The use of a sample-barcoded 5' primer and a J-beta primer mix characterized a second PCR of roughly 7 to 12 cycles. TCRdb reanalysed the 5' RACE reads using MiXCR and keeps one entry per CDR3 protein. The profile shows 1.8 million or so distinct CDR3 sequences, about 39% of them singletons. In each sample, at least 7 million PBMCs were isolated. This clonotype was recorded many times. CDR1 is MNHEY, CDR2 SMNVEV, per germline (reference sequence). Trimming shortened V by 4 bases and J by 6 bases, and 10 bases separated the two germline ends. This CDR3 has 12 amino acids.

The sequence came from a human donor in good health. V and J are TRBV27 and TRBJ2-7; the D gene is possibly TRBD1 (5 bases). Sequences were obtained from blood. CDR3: CASSSRGTEQYF. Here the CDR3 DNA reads TGTGCCAGCAGTTCTAGGGGCACCGAGCAGTACTTC.